This T cell receptor beta chain came from a study of cytomegalovirus exposure and HLA in healthy donors. Overall study findings and caveats: Follow-up analysis found HLA locus-dependent TCR association rates, highest for DRB1 and lowest for HLA-C. Most TCR beta V segments were productive about 90% or about 30% of the time in an earlier analysis. What was likely a sequencing artifact was a cluster of highly shared sequence variants. Later on, a genetic analysis was performed. It linked a missense variant in DCLRE1C with V- and J-gene trimming of TCR beta.

PCR employed 60 Vbeta and 13 Jbeta primers. The table came from immunoSEQ multiplex PCR; TCRdb's copy has only in-frame clones and leaves some out. The sample lists around 200,000 clones; under 80% were seen once. Comments on this clone: Its antigen is unidentified.

The sample taken for sequencing was PBMCs. This TCR came from a girl between 2 and 10 years old in good health and CMV-seronegative.

CDR3 loop: CASSLGTSSGELFF. In DNA, the CDR3 is TGTGCCAGCAGCTTAGGGACTAGTTCCGGGGAGCTGTTTTTT. The chain joins TRBV7-2 to TRBJ2-2, with 7 bases that match TRBD2. Trimming removed 1 base from V and 6 bases from J; junction bases left unmatched: 2. Germline CDR1 is SGHTA and CDR2 is FQGNSA. This CDR3 spans 14 amino acids.